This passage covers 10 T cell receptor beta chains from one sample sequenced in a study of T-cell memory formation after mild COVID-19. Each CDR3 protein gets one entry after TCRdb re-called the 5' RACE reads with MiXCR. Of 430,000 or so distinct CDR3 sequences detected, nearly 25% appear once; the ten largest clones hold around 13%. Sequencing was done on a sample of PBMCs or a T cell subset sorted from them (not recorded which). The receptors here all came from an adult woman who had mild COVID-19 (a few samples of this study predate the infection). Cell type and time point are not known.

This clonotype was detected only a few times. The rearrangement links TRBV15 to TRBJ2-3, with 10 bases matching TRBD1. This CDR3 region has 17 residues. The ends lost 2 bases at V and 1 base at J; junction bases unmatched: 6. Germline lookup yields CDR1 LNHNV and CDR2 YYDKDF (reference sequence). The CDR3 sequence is CATSRFSGTGGTDTQYF. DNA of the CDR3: TGTGCCACCAGCAGATTTTCCGGGACAGGGGGCACAGATACGCAGTATTTT.

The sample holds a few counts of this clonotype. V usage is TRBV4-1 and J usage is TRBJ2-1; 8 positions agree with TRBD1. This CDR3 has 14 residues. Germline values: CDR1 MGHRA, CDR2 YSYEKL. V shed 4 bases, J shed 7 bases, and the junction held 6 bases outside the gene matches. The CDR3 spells CASSPWTGWNEQFF. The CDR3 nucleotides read TGCGCCAGCAGCCCCTGGACAGGGTGGAATGAGCAGTTCTTC.

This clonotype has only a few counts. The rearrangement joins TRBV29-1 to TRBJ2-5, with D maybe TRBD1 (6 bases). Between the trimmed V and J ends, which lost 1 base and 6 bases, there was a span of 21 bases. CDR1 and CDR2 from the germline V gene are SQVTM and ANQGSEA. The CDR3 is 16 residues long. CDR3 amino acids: CSVEGRGFREPKTQYF. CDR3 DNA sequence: TGCAGCGTTGAAGGCAGGGGTTTCCGAGAACCCAAGACCCAGTACTTC.

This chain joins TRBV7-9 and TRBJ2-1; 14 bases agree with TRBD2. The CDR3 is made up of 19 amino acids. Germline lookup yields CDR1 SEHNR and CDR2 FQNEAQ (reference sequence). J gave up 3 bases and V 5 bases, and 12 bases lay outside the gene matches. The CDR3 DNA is TGTGCCAGCAGCAACCGGACTAGCGGGGGGCCCTTCTACTACAATGAGCAGTTCTTC. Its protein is CASSNRTSGGPFYYNEQFF. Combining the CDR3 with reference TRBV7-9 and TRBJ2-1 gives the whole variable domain DTGVSQNPRHKITKRGQNVTFRCDPISEHNRLYWYRQTLGQGPEFLTYFQNEAQLEKSRLLSDRFSAERPKGSFSTLEIQRTEQGDSAMYLCASSNRTSGGPFYYNEQFFGPGTRLTVL.

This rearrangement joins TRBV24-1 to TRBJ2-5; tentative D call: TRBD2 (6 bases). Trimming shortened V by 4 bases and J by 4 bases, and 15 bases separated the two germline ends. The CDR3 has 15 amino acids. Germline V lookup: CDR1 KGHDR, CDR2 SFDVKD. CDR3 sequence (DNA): TGTGCCACCAGTGACCGGGGACTGGAGGGAGAGACCCAGTACTTC. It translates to CATSDRGLEGETQYF.

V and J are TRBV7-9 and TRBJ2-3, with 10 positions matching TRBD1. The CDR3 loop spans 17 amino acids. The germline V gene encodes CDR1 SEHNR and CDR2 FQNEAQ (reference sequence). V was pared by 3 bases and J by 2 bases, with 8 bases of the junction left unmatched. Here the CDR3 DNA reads TGTGCCAGCAGCTTCGCGTGGACAGGGGGTTCCACAGATACGCAGTATTTT. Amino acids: CASSFAWTGGSTDTQYF.

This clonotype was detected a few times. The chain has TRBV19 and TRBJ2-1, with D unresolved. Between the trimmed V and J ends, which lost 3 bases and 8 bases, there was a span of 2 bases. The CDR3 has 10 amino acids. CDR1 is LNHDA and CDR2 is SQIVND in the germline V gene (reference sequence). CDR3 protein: CASSIYEQFF. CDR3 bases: TGTGCCAGTAGTATCTATGAGCAGTTCTTC.

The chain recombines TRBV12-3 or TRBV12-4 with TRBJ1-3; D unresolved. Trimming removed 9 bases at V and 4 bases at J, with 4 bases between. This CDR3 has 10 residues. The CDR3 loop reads CASVGNTIYF. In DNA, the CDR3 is TGTGCCAGTGTCGGAAACACCATATATTTT.

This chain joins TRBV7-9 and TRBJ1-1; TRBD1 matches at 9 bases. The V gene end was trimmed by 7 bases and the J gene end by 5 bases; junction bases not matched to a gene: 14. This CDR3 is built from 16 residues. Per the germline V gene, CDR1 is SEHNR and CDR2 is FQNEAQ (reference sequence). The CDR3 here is CASKPMTGGRRTEAFF. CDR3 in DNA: TGTGCCAGCAAGCCGATGACAGGGGGTCGACGAACTGAAGCTTTCTTT.

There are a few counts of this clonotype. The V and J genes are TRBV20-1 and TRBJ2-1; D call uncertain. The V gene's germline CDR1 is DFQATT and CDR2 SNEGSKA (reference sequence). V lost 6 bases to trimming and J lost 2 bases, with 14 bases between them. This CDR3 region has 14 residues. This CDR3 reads CSARPLSAYNEQFF. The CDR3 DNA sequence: TGCAGTGCCAGACCACTATCCGCCTACAATGAGCAGTTCTTC.